This T cell receptor (beta chain) was identified during a study of cytomegalovirus exposure and HLA in healthy donors. Study details: The use of the same platform for the approximately 130 validation repertoires and the roughly 700 first-cohort repertoires was reported by a later analysis.

The method was immunoSEQ multiplex PCR; TCRdb's version includes in-frame clones alone and lacks a portion of them. The repertoire holds roughly 190,000 clones, with around 86% as singletons. Germline-derived CDR1 and CDR2 are SEHNR and FQNEAQ (reference sequence). The CDR3 is 14 amino acids. Trimming stripped 4 bases from V and 3 bases from J, with 7 bases between. Sequenced input: PBMCs. This receptor was identified in a man between 25 and 39 years old in good health and CMV-seropositive. The gene calls are TRBV7-9 and TRBJ2-6; D not certain. The CDR3 loop reads CASSSDFGANVLTF. The CDR3 coding sequence is TGTGCCAGCAGCTCTGATTTTGGGGCCAACGTCCTGACTTTC.